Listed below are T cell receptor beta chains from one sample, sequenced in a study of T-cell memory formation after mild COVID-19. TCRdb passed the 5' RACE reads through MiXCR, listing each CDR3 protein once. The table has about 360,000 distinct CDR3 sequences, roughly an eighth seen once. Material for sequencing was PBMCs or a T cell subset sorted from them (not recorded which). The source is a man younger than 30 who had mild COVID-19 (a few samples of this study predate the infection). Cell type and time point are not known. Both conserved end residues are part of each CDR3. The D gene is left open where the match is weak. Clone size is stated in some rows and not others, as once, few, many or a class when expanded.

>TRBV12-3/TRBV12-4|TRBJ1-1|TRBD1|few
TGTGCCAGCAGCCGGGACAGGGGCTGGAGTACTGAAGCTTTCTTT
CASSRDRGWSTEAFF
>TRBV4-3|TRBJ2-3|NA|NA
TGCGCCAGCAGCCGGAACAGTTTCACAGATACGCAGTATTTT
CASSRNSFTDTQYF
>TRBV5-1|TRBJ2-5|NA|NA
TGCGCCAGCAGCTCACTAACGGAGGAGACCCAGTACTTC
CASSSLTEETQYF
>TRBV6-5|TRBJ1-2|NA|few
TGTGCCAGCAGTTACCGGGGGGAAGCTAACTATGGCTACACCTTC
CASSYRGEANYGYTF
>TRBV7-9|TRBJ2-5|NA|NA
TGTGCCAGCAGCTTAGGTCAGGGAGACCAGACCCAGTACTTC
CASSLGQGDQTQYF
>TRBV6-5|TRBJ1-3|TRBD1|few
TGTGCCAGCAGTTACACGGGACAGGGAACTGGAAACACCATATATTTT
CASSYTGQGTGNTIYF
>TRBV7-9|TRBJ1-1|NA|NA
TGTGCCAGCTTAAGGGGAGGCACTGAAGCTTTCTTT
CASLRGGTEAFF
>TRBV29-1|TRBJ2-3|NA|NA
TGCAGCGTGGTTTCGGGAACTGCGCCAGATACGCAGTATTTT
CSVVSGTAPDTQYF
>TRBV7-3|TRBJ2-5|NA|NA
TGTGCCAGCAGCGCAGGGGAACGAGAGACCCAGTACTTC
CASSAGERETQYF
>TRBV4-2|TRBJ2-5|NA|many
TGTGCCAGCAGCCATGGTACTGGGATTGTCGGAGAGACCCAGTACTTC
CASSHGTGIVGETQYF
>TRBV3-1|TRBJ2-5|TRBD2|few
TGTGCCAGCAGCCAAGAGAGCGGGGGAAAGACCCAGTACTTC
CASSQESGGKTQYF
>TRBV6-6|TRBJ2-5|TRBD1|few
TGTGCCAGCAGTGGGACCCAGGGGGTAGAGACCCAGTACTTC
CASSGTQGVETQYF
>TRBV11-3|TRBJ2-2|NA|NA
TGTGCCAGCAGCTTAGTGCTTACCGGGGAGCTGTTTTTT
CASSLVLTGELFF
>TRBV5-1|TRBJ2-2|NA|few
TGCGCCAGCAGCTTGGACGGGGCGGGGACCGGGGAGCTGTTTTTT
CASSLDGAGTGELFF
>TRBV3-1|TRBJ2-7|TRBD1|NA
TGTGCCAGCAGCCAAGATGGGAGGACAGGGTACGGGGAGCAGTACTTC
CASSQDGRTGYGEQYF
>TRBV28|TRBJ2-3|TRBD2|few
TGTGCCAGCAGGAGCGGGGGGCTCCTCACAGATACGCAGTATTTT
CASRSGGLLTDTQYF
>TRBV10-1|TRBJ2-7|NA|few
TGCGCCGCCAAGCCAGGGTTGAAGCAGTACTTC
CAAKPGLKQYF
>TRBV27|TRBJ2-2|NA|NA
TGTGCCAGCAGTTTATTACTAGGGACCGGGGAGCTGTTTTTT
CASSLLLGTGELFF
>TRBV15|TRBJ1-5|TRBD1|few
TGTGCCACCCATTCGACAGGGAATAGCAATCAGCCCCAGCATTTT
CATHSTGNSNQPQHF
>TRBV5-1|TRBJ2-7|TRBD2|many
TGCGCCAGCAGCTTGGATAGCGGGGGGAACTACGAGCAGTACTTC
CASSLDSGGNYEQYF
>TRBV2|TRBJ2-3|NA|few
TGTGCCAGCAGTGGGGACCCTGCGCGGGGTAATGAGGTAGATACGCAGTATTTT
CASSGDPARGNEVDTQYF
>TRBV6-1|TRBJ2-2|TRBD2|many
TGTGCCAGCAGTGAAGCTAGCGGGGGGGCCGGGGAGCTGTTTTTT
CASSEASGGAGELFF
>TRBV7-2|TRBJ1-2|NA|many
TGTGCCAGCAGCCCCGGGGCGGCTGGCTACACCTTC
CASSPGAAGYTF
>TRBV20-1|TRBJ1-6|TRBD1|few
TGCAGTGCTAGAGATTGGACTACAGGGGTATCCTATAATTCACCCCTCCACTTT
CSARDWTTGVSYNSPLHF
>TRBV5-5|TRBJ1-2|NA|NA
TGTGCCAGCAGCTTGGGACCCCTGGGGGGCGGCTACACCTTC
CASSLGPLGGGYTF
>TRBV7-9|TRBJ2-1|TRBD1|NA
TGTGCCAGCAGCCCCCGGGACAGAGAGAATGAGCAGTTCTTC
CASSPRDRENEQFF
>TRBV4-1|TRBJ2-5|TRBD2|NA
TGCGCCAGCAGTCCCTATCGGGGGGGGGAAGAGACCCAGTACTTC
CASSPYRGGEETQYF
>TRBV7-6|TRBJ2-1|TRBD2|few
TGTGCCAGCAGCTTAGTTCGGGCGGGGGGGCCCGGTGAGCAGTTCTTC
CASSLVRAGGPGEQFF
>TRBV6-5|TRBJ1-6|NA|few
TGTGCCAGCAGTTACAAAACCTATAATTCACCCCTCCACTTT
CASSYKTYNSPLHF
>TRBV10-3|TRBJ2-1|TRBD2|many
TGTGCCATCAGTGGGTTCGCGGGGGAGGACGATGAGCAGTTCTTC
CAISGFAGEDDEQFF
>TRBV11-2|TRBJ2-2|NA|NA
TGTGCCAGCAGAAGATACTTGTGGGTGGAGAACACCGGGGAGCTGTTTTTT
CASRRYLWVENTGELFF
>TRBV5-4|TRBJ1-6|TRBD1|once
TGTGCCAGCAGCGTTGACAGGGAGGGCTATCGGAATTCACCCCTCCACTTT
CASSVDREGYRNSPLHF